The 18 T cell receptor beta chains below were found in one sample sequenced in a study of blood T cell repertoires in COVID-19. Measured with immunoSEQ multiplex PCR; TCRdb has only the in-frame clones, and not every one. The sample lists roughly 200,000 clones, 85% occurring once. Sequenced material: peripheral blood. These receptors originate from a woman aged 60-70 years with acute or convalescent COVID-19.

The chain recombines TRBV15 with TRBJ2-2, with TRBD2 matching 8 bases. CDR1 is LNHNV, CDR2 YYDKDF, per germline (reference sequence). The length of the CDR3 is 15 residues. V lost 4 bases, J lost 5 bases, and 6 bases stayed unmatched. The CDR3 DNA follows: TGTGCCACCAGCACCTCCGGACTAGCTACCGGGGAGCTGTTTTTT. It encodes CATSTSGLATGELFF.

This chain connects TRBV5-1 to TRBJ2-1, with 8 bases identical to TRBD2. The CDR3 is 16 amino acids. J lost 3 bases, V lost 0 bases, and 5 bases had no gene match. Germline CDR1 reads SGHRS; CDR2 reads YFSETQ. The CDR3 DNA follows: TGCGCCAGCAGCTTGGTAGCGGGGACTTTCTACAATGAGCAGTTCTTC. Protein product: CASSLVAGTFYNEQFF.

The chain is built from TRBV2 and TRBJ1-1, with 8 bases aligning to TRBD1. V shed 4 bases, J shed 10 bases, and the junction held 11 bases outside the gene matches. The CDR3 spans 14 residues. CDR1 is SNHLY, CDR2 FYNNEI, per germline. The CDR3 sequence: CASSGGDRTVGAFF. CDR3 nucleotides: TGTGCCAGCAGTGGGGGGGACAGGACAGTAGGAGCTTTCTTT.

This chain joins TRBV3-1 (or the pseudogene TRBV3-2) and TRBJ2-2; TRBD2 matches at 8 bases. The CDR3 has 17 amino acids. The germline V gene encodes CDR1 LGHDT and CDR2 YNNKEL (reference sequence). J was trimmed by 4 bases and V by 3 bases; bases with no gene match: 10. For the CDR3, the DNA is TGTGCCAGCAGCCAGATCTTTGCGGGAGGAAGCACCGGGGAGCTGTTTTTT. Translating it yields CASSQIFAGGSTGELFF.

The chain is built from TRBV19 and TRBJ1-5; D may be TRBD1 (6 bases). Germline assignment: CDR1 LNHDA and CDR2 SQIVND (reference sequence). This CDR3 contains 18 residues. The V end lost 3 bases, the J end lost 2 bases, and 20 bases lay between the germline ends. In DNA form, the CDR3 reads TGTGCCAGTAGTATGGAACGACGGGGGGCAGCCGGCAATCAGCCCCAGCATTTT. Translation: CASSMERRGAAGNQPQHF.

The chain links TRBV28 to TRBJ2-1; the match to TRBD2 covers 7 bases. The germline V gene has CDR1 MDHEN and CDR2 SYDVKM. This CDR3 spans 15 amino acids. The junction had 7 bases not matched to a gene; V was cut back by 5 bases and J by 3 bases. CDR3 in DNA: TGTGCCAGCAGTCAAGAAGCGGGATTCTACAATGAGCAGTTCTTC. Translation gives CASSQEAGFYNEQFF. Combining the CDR3 with reference TRBV28 and TRBJ2-1 gives the whole variable domain DVKVTQSSRYLVKRTGEKVFLECVQDMDHENMFWYRQDPGLGLRLIYFSYDVKMKEKGDIPEGYSVSREKKERFSLILESASTNQTSMYLCASSQEAGFYNEQFFGPGTRLTVL.

J is TRBJ1-3 and V is TRBV14, with D uncertain. V was trimmed by 8 bases and J by 0 bases, leaving 11 bases between them. This CDR3 contains 14 residues. Germline V gene sequence: CDR1 SGHDN, CDR2 FVKESK. DNA for the CDR3: TGTGCCAGCGGGGAGGGAAACTCTGGAAACACCATATATTTT. This encodes CASGEGNSGNTIYF.

The CDR3 coding sequence is TGTGCCAGCAGACCACAGGGGGCCAACTATGGCTACACCTTC. Translated: CASRPQGANYGYTF. The rearrangement links TRBV3-1 (or the pseudogene TRBV3-2) to TRBJ1-2; 9 bases fit TRBD1. Trimming removed 6 bases from V and 2 bases from J; junction bases left unmatched: 4. CDR3 length: 14 amino acids. From germline, CDR1 is LGHDT and CDR2 YNNKEL (reference sequence).

The chain links TRBV19 to TRBJ1-2, with 8 bases aligning to TRBD1. This CDR3 is built from 16 residues. Germline assignment: CDR1 LNHDA and CDR2 SQIVND (reference sequence). The V segment lost 2 bases and the J segment 6 bases; nucleotides outside the gene matches: 11. CDR3 residues: CASSIIFGTGWDGYTF. For the CDR3, the DNA is TGTGCCAGTAGTATAATTTTCGGGACAGGCTGGGATGGCTACACCTTC.

The V and J genes are TRBV6-5 and TRBJ1-1, with 8 bases aligning to TRBD1. Germline V gene sequence: CDR1 MNHEY, CDR2 SVGAGI. The CDR3 contains 14 residues. Germline trimming cut 4 bases from V and 4 bases from J; bases unmatched to any gene: 5. CDR3: CASSSLTGVTEAFF. Here the CDR3 DNA reads TGTGCCAGCAGTTCCCTGACAGGGGTCACTGAAGCTTTCTTT.

The rearrangement uses TRBV27 and TRBJ1-2; D is perhaps TRBD1 (5 bases). Germline V gene data show CDR1 as MNHEY and CDR2 as SMNVEV (reference sequence). The CDR3 runs 15 residues. V was pared by 6 bases and J by 3 bases, with 17 bases between. For the CDR3, the DNA is TGTGCCAGCAGCCCGCAACCCGACAGATACTATGGCTACACCTTC. Translation gives CASSPQPDRYYGYTF.

The chain has TRBV28 and TRBJ2-7; TRBD1 agrees at 9 bases. The CDR3 totals 15 residues. The V gene end was trimmed by 4 bases and the J gene end by 0 bases; junction bases not matched to a gene: 4. Germline CDR1 and CDR2: MDHEN and SYDVKM. CDR3: CASSYGQGRSYEQYF. CDR3 DNA: TGTGCCAGCAGTTACGGACAGGGGCGCTCCTACGAGCAGTACTTC.

V gene TRBV6-6 combines with J gene TRBJ2-2; 8 bases map to TRBD2. The germline gives CDR1 MNHNY, CDR2 SVGAGI (reference sequence). V lost 2 bases and J lost 5; bases outside the gene matches: 4. The CDR3 has 15 residues. Here the CDR3 DNA reads TGTGCCAGCAGTTACGCGGGAGGAGGGACCGGGGAGCTGTTTTTT. Translating it yields CASSYAGGGTGELFF.

The chain uses TRBV19 and TRBJ1-3; D uncertain. V lost 7 bases and J 0 bases, leaving 10 bases between the germline ends. The CDR3 sequence is 14 residues long. Germline CDR1 LNHDA, CDR2 SQIVND (reference sequence). The chain's CDR3 is CASTREISGNTIYF. The DNA of the CDR3 is TGTGCCAGTACTCGGGAAATCTCTGGAAACACCATATATTTT. The whole variable domain, remainder taken from reference TRBV19 and TRBJ1-3, is DGGITQSPKYLFRKEGQNVTLSCEQNLNHDAMYWYRQDPGQGLRLIYYSQIVNDFQKGDIAEGYSVSREKKESFPLTVTSAQKNPTAFYLCASTREISGNTIYFGEGSWLTVV.

Only one count was recorded for this clone. The chain uses TRBV7-3 and TRBJ2-1; TRBD2 matches at 13 bases. CDR1 is SGHTA, CDR2 FQGTGA, per germline. The V and J ends lost 5 bases and 7 bases, in that order; junction bases with no gene match: 5. CDR3 length: 15 amino acids. This CDR3 is CASSLLAGGWNEQFF. Written as DNA, the CDR3 is TGTGCCAGCAGCCTACTAGCGGGAGGGTGGAATGAGCAGTTCTTC. Together with reference TRBV7-3 and TRBJ2-1, the CDR3 gives the full variable domain: GAGVSQTPSNKVTEKGKYVELRCDPISGHTALYWYRQSLGQGPEFLIYFQGTGAADDSGLPNDRFFAVRPEGSVSTLKIQRTERGDSAVYLCASSLLAGGWNEQFFGPGTRLTVL.

The chain links TRBV5-1 to TRBJ2-3; TRBD2 might be the D (5 bases). The V end was cut by 4 bases, the J end by 3 bases, with 15 bases between. The CDR3 sequence is 15 residues long. CDR1 SGHRS and CDR2 YFSETQ come from the germline V gene. DNA of the CDR3: TGCGCCAGCAGCCCCCCGAGGGCCACTACAGATACGCAGTATTTT. Its translation is CASSPPRATTDTQYF. Filled out from reference TRBV5-1 and TRBJ2-3, the complete variable domain reads KAGVTQTPRYLIKTRGQQVTLSCSPISGHRSVSWYQQTPGQGLQFLFEYFSETQRNKGNFPGRFSGRQFSNSRSEMNVSTLELGDSALYLCASSPPRATTDTQYFGPGTRLTVL.

The rearrangement links TRBV7-9 to TRBJ1-6; no firm D call. The V gene's germline CDR1 is SEHNR and CDR2 FQNEAQ (reference sequence). V lost 6 bases and J lost 4, with 10 bases in between. The CDR3 has 14 residues. The CDR3 DNA sequence: TGTGCCAGCAGAGAAGAGGGTTATAATTCACCCCTCCACTTT. This codes for CASREEGYNSPLHF.

This chain connects TRBV12-5 to TRBJ1-5; D possibly corresponds to TRBD1 (6 bases). Germline CDR1 is LGHNT and CDR2 is FRNRAP. The CDR3 consists of 13 residues. V lost 2 bases, J lost 11 bases, and 13 bases lay in between. CDR3: CASGLSGGEAQHF. DNA for the CDR3: TGTGCTAGTGGTTTGTCGGGGGGCGAGGCCCAGCATTTT.